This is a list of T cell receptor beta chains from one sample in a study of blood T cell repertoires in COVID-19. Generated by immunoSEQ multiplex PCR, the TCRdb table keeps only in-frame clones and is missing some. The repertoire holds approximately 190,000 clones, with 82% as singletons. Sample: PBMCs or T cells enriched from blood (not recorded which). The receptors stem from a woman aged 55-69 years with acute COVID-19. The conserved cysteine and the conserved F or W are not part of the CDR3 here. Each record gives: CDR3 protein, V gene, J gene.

ASSPTGVYSYT,TRBV6-5,TRBJ1-2
ASLPGTAAGANVLT,TRBV28,TRBJ2-6
ASSLDRGDTGELF,TRBV19,TRBJ2-2
ATTGGDSGANVLT,TRBV28,TRBJ2-6
ASRSSGWNTEAF,TRBV2,TRBJ1-1
AWSRLAGGNEQF,TRBV30,TRBJ2-1
AISELAGNEQY,TRBV10-3,TRBJ2-7
ASSAGGTGPTISGNTIY,TRBV9,TRBJ1-3
ASSQDGHVQETQY,TRBV4-1,TRBJ2-5
SVGTGQTNEKLF,TRBV29-1,TRBJ1-4
ASSYGQQY,TRBV28,TRBJ2-3
ASSPYRQGTNEKLF,TRBV28,TRBJ1-4
ASTNSGGGLESDTQY,TRBV3-1/TRBV3-2,TRBJ2-3
ASSKAIGAEVGQF,TRBV21-1,TRBJ2-1
ASSRQGYQPQH,TRBV7-2,TRBJ1-5
ASSPGQGTSPLH,TRBV6-2/TRBV6-3,TRBJ1-6
ASSRLADNYGYT,TRBV6-6,TRBJ1-2
ASSLGPSGTRNYEQY,TRBV13,TRBJ2-7
ASSFVSQSSTEAF,TRBV5-1,TRBJ1-1
ATSRDRASPQH,TRBV15,TRBJ1-5
ATSWGSSGNTIY,TRBV15,TRBJ1-3
ASGDRDRPTEAF,TRBV6-5,TRBJ1-1
ASSAGLAGSYNEQF,TRBV7-2,TRBJ2-1
ASSLNRGQPQH,TRBV27,TRBJ1-5
ASSFEQAARMNTEAF,TRBV5-1,TRBJ1-1
ASSLPGVGEKLF,TRBV5-5,TRBJ1-4
ASSRYKGAGEQF,TRBV28,TRBJ2-1
ASSLGQYYGYT,TRBV27,TRBJ1-2
ASSQDVSGNTIY,TRBV5-1,TRBJ1-3
ASSLRLAGASSYNEQF,TRBV9,TRBJ2-1
AWKQGDSPLH,TRBV30,TRBJ1-6
ASREAGAFFLNTEAF,TRBV19,TRBJ1-1
ASSLAPYYYEQY,TRBV7-9,TRBJ2-7
AISRQGYGYT,TRBV10-3,TRBJ1-2
ASSPLGTSGPYEQY,TRBV7-2,TRBJ2-7
ASSYSPPGLPEAF,TRBV6-2/TRBV6-3,TRBJ1-1
ASQDRVYYEQY,TRBV30,TRBJ2-7
ASSAPDGENSPLH,TRBV4-3,TRBJ1-6
SVVATGGMSEKLF,TRBV29-1,TRBJ1-4
ASSYPSNEQY,TRBV6-5,TRBJ2-7
ASSQDPGDTYGYT,TRBV4-3,TRBJ1-2
ASSLSPYAGELF,TRBV11-2,TRBJ2-2
ASSLPSGLYNEQF,TRBV7-9,TRBJ2-1
ASRPTRTGSSPLH,TRBV2,TRBJ1-6
ASSSPDSYNSPLH,TRBV28,TRBJ1-6
ASSLGALISGANVLT,TRBV5-1,TRBJ2-6
ASSPPDRGVQETQY,TRBV18,TRBJ2-5
ASSPLAGAYFGF,TRBV6-2/TRBV6-3,TRBJ2-1
ASSRRDGLQETQY,TRBV19,TRBJ2-5
ASSFRQGRAGYT,TRBV6-5,TRBJ1-2
ATSAFGGLNEQF,TRBV24-1,TRBJ2-1
ASSPEGGPSTGELF,TRBV18,TRBJ2-2
ASSVAGQGSYNEQF,TRBV9,TRBJ2-1
ASSPATSGKSYEQY,TRBV4-1,TRBJ2-7
ASSQRRGRADTQY,TRBV4-3,TRBJ2-3
ASSQGIRGGNTIY,TRBV3-1/TRBV3-2,TRBJ1-3
ASSIGVGGQVSTDTQY,TRBV19,TRBJ2-3